Listed below are T cell receptor beta chains from one sample, sequenced in a study of T cells in Graves' hyperthyroidism and ophthalmopathy. TCRdb reanalysed the multiplex PCR reads using MiXCR and keeps one entry per CDR3 protein. The data contain 500,000 to 650,000 distinct CDR3 sequences, approximately 15% of them singletons. Source material: blood. The receptor set was obtained from a woman in her 50s with Graves' ophthalmopathy. Each CDR3 is given without its conserved first and last residue. D genes are given only for firm matches. A row's size may be missing; if present it is once, few, many or a size class.

j_call: TRBJ2-7; d_call: TRBD2; cdr3_length: 14; clone_size: many; v_call: TRBV27; cdr3_aa: ASSSRWTSGTYEQY
j_call: TRBJ1-2; d_call: TRBD1; cdr3_length: 13; clone_size: many; v_call: TRBV5-8; cdr3_aa: ASSLDRQGSRGYT
j_call: TRBJ2-3; d_call: NA; cdr3_length: 10; clone_size: many; v_call: TRBV13; cdr3_aa: ASTPTTDTQY
j_call: TRBJ2-3; d_call: TRBD2; cdr3_length: 13; clone_size: NA; v_call: TRBV20-1; cdr3_aa: SASTAQRELDTQY
j_call: TRBJ2-7; d_call: TRBD1; cdr3_length: 13; clone_size: many; v_call: TRBV15; cdr3_aa: ATSRSGGFSYEQY
j_call: TRBJ2-1; d_call: TRBD2; cdr3_length: 17; clone_size: many; v_call: TRBV9; cdr3_aa: ASSHPGLAGGSSYNEQF
j_call: TRBJ1-5; d_call: TRBD1; cdr3_length: 11; clone_size: NA; v_call: TRBV6-9; cdr3_aa: AISSTGDQPQH
j_call: TRBJ2-1; d_call: TRBD2; cdr3_length: 13; clone_size: many; v_call: TRBV27; cdr3_aa: ASITVAGAYNEQF
j_call: TRBJ2-3; d_call: NA; cdr3_length: 12; clone_size: once; v_call: TRBV6-5; cdr3_aa: ASSYRQRGDTQY
j_call: TRBJ2-5; d_call: NA; cdr3_length: 11; clone_size: many; v_call: TRBV20-1; cdr3_aa: SAFLGIGETQY
j_call: TRBJ2-1; d_call: NA; cdr3_length: 12; clone_size: NA; v_call: TRBV18; cdr3_aa: ASSPRRPHNEQF
j_call: TRBJ1-6; d_call: NA; cdr3_length: 15; clone_size: NA; v_call: TRBV27; cdr3_aa: ASSLKIAGVFNSPLH
j_call: TRBJ1-4; d_call: NA; cdr3_length: 11; clone_size: few; v_call: TRBV7-9; cdr3_aa: ASHPGAREKLF
j_call: TRBJ1-6; d_call: NA; cdr3_length: 12; clone_size: few; v_call: TRBV6-1; cdr3_aa: ASREGQRRSPLH
j_call: TRBJ1-3; d_call: NA; cdr3_length: 10; clone_size: many; v_call: TRBV30; cdr3_aa: AWTGVSYTIY
j_call: TRBJ1-5; d_call: NA; cdr3_length: 11; clone_size: many; v_call: TRBV12-3/TRBV12-4; cdr3_aa: ASSLSTGQPQH
j_call: TRBJ2-1; d_call: NA; cdr3_length: 15; clone_size: many; v_call: TRBV18; cdr3_aa: ASSPTGQTPFDNEQF
j_call: TRBJ2-7; d_call: TRBD2; cdr3_length: 13; clone_size: many; v_call: TRBV6-1; cdr3_aa: ASRGGLAGTYEQY
j_call: TRBJ1-1; d_call: TRBD1; cdr3_length: 14; clone_size: NA; v_call: TRBV4-2; cdr3_aa: ASSQYQGGQATEAF
j_call: TRBJ2-5; d_call: NA; cdr3_length: 12; clone_size: many; v_call: TRBV6-5; cdr3_aa: ASSYSMAEGTQY
j_call: TRBJ2-3; d_call: TRBD2; cdr3_length: 13; clone_size: many; v_call: TRBV7-6; cdr3_aa: ASSPLAGVPDTQY
j_call: TRBJ1-4; d_call: NA; cdr3_length: 12; clone_size: many; v_call: TRBV28; cdr3_aa: ASSTRRGHEKLF
j_call: TRBJ2-4; d_call: TRBD1; cdr3_length: 14; clone_size: many; v_call: TRBV29-1; cdr3_aa: SVTTGGSYGKNIQY
j_call: TRBJ1-2; d_call: NA; cdr3_length: 12; clone_size: NA; v_call: TRBV30; cdr3_aa: AWSVRQESNGYT
j_call: TRBJ1-3; d_call: NA; cdr3_length: 13; clone_size: NA; v_call: TRBV9; cdr3_aa: ASSVEADSGNTIY
j_call: TRBJ1-1; d_call: TRBD1; cdr3_length: 12; clone_size: few; v_call: TRBV9; cdr3_aa: ASSDRDRNTEAF
j_call: TRBJ1-2; d_call: TRBD1; cdr3_length: 16; clone_size: NA; v_call: TRBV5-1; cdr3_aa: ASSPDPPGTGANYGYT
j_call: TRBJ1-1; d_call: TRBD1; cdr3_length: 11; clone_size: NA; v_call: TRBV2; cdr3_aa: AIKGQSNTEAF
j_call: TRBJ1-2; d_call: NA; cdr3_length: 11; clone_size: NA; v_call: TRBV9; cdr3_aa: ASSGSVGYGYT
j_call: TRBJ1-1; d_call: TRBD1; cdr3_length: 11; clone_size: few; v_call: TRBV5-6; cdr3_aa: ASSWDRVLGAF
j_call: TRBJ2-1; d_call: NA; cdr3_length: 13; clone_size: many; v_call: TRBV5-1; cdr3_aa: ASSSGEGTYNEQF
j_call: TRBJ2-5; d_call: TRBD2; cdr3_length: 12; clone_size: many; v_call: TRBV7-2; cdr3_aa: ASSPLALEETQY
j_call: TRBJ2-1; d_call: TRBD2; cdr3_length: 14; clone_size: NA; v_call: TRBV7-9; cdr3_aa: ASSLLNLAGANEQF
j_call: TRBJ2-3; d_call: TRBD2; cdr3_length: 12; clone_size: many; v_call: TRBV20-1; cdr3_aa: SAIQRDSTDTQY